The 25 T cell receptor beta chains below were found in one sample sequenced in a study of regulatory T cells in long-lasting Graves disease. Time point reported: newly diagnosed GD, antithyroid drugs for less than 3 months. RNA extracted from PBMCs served as the sequencing template. Libraries of TCR beta came from iRepertoire HTBI primers plus Arm-PCR of CDR3 regions. TCRdb reanalysed the multiplex PCR reads using MiXCR and keeps one entry per CDR3 protein. The sample gives hundreds of thousands of distinct CDR3 sequences, 15% to 20% of which show up once; about 12% is in the top ten. The same specimen was also included in a second study, on T cells in Graves' hyperthyroidism and ophthalmopathy.

Sequenced here: peripheral blood mononuclear cells (PBMCs), sampled at new diagnosis, from a patient treated with antithyroid drugs. The receptor source for this set is a man between 18 and 29 years old with Graves disease.

This clonotype was counted between two and nine times. This chain joins TRBV6-6 and TRBJ1-2; D is possibly TRBD1 (6 bases). Looked up from germline, CDR1 is MNHNY and CDR2 is SVGAGI (reference sequence). The V end was cut by 0 bases, the J end by 7 bases, with 18 bases between. The CDR3 extends over 16 amino acids. CDR3 bases: TGTGCCAGCAGTTACTCGGGGTGGGGGGCGCGGGTTGGCTACACCTTC. The encoded protein is CASSYSGWGARVGYTF.

The genes are TRBV7-2 and TRBJ2-3; tentative D call: TRBD2 (8 bases). The CDR3 has 18 residues. V was cut by 1 base and J by 2 bases, with 19 bases left in between. Germline V gives CDR1 SGHTA, CDR2 FQGNSA. The CDR3 loop reads CASSLEQGIAGITDTQYF. As DNA, the CDR3 is TGTGCCAGCAGCTTAGAACAGGGGATAGCGGGGATCACAGATACGCAGTATTTT. Full variable domain (missing parts from reference TRBV7-2 and TRBJ2-3): GAGVSQSPSNKVTEKGKDVELRCDPISGHTALYWYRQSLGQGLEFLIYFQGNSAPDKSGLPSDRFSAERTGGSVSTLTIQRTQQEDSAVYLCASSLEQGIAGITDTQYFGPGTRLTVL.

The table lists this clonotype with a few counts. This rearrangement joins TRBV7-9 to TRBJ2-7; a possible D gene is TRBD2 (6 bases). Germline V gives CDR1 SEHNR, CDR2 FQNEAQ (reference sequence). V was trimmed by 5 bases and J by 6 bases, leaving 20 bases between them. CDR3 length: 15 residues. The CDR3 here is CASSPPEGFGFEQYF. The CDR3, as DNA: TGTGCCAGCAGCCCTCCGGAGGGGTTCGGGTTCGAGCAGTACTTC.

The J gene is TRBJ1-3, the V gene TRBV13, with TRBD1 as a possible D gene (6 bases). Trimming took 4 bases from V and 0 from J, leaving 13 bases between them. Germline V gene lookup returns CDR1 PRHDT and CDR2 FYEKMQ (reference sequence). The CDR3 spans 16 residues. DNA for the CDR3: TGTGCCAGCAGCTCCCGGGACACCTTCTCTGGAAACACCATATATTTT. This sequence encodes CASSSRDTFSGNTIYF.

This clonotype was counted once. The CDR3 DNA reads as TGTGCCATTGGGCCGACCCTCCCGGGGAACACCGGGGAGCTGTTTTTT. Translated: CAIGPTLPGNTGELFF. The rearrangement uses TRBV28 and TRBJ2-2; D is unclear. Germline CDR1 is MDHEN and CDR2 is SYDVKM. The CDR3 consists of 16 residues. The V end lost 10 bases, the J end lost 1 base, and 19 bases lay between the germline ends.

The table lists this clonotype with a few counts. The chain links TRBV18 to TRBJ2-7; D gene ambiguous. The germline V and J ends were trimmed by 6 bases and 6 bases, with 15 bases remaining between them. In germline, CDR1 is KGHSH, CDR2 LQKENI. The CDR3 sequence is 13 residues long. CDR3 coding DNA: TGTGCCAGCTCTCATACGGACGGGCTCGAGCAGTACTTC. Translation: CASSHTDGLEQYF.

This clonotype was observed a handful of times. The V gene is TRBV6-2 or TRBV6-3, the J gene TRBJ1-1; 7 positions agree with TRBD1. CDR3 size: 16 residues. Germline loops: CDR1 MNHEY, CDR2 SVGEGT. The trim removed 2 bases at V and 0 bases at J, leaving 6 bases unmatched. The CDR3 spells CASSYPLQGLNTEAFF. The CDR3 bases are TGTGCCAGCAGTTACCCTCTACAGGGGCTGAACACTGAAGCTTTCTTT.

This clonotype was seen only a few times. The gene calls are TRBV5-5 and TRBJ1-2; 8 bases line up with TRBD1. V shed 2 bases, J shed 5 bases, and the junction held 11 bases outside the gene matches. Germline V CDR1 and CDR2: SGHKS, YYEKEE (reference sequence). CDR3 length equals 16 residues. The CDR3 reads CASSFTDRESGYGYTF. The CDR3 nucleotides read TGTGCCAGCAGCTTTACGGACAGGGAGTCCGGTTATGGCTACACCTTC.

The chain employs TRBV7-9 and TRBJ2-1; D not certain. CDR1 and CDR2 from the germline V gene are SEHNR and FQNEAQ (reference sequence). This CDR3 has 15 residues. Trimming stripped 7 bases from V and 1 base from J, with 14 bases between. The chain's CDR3 is CASTPVVESYNEQFF. DNA of the CDR3: TGTGCCAGCACCCCTGTAGTAGAGTCCTACAATGAGCAGTTCTTC.

This clonotype was found many times. The chain has TRBV6-2 or TRBV6-3 and TRBJ2-7, with D perhaps TRBD2 (5 bases). Germline-derived CDR1 and CDR2 are MNHEY and SVGEGT. The CDR3 totals 17 residues. Deletions cut 6 bases from V and 2 bases from J, with 23 bases between. The CDR3 sequence is CASSRTSLASAPYEQYF. Here the CDR3 DNA reads TGTGCCAGCAGCCGCACCTCCCTAGCATCAGCTCCCTACGAGCAGTACTTC.

This clonotype was seen repeatedly, ten times or more. This chain links TRBV7-9 with TRBJ2-7; 7 nucleotides agree with TRBD2. This CDR3 contains 15 residues. The V gene's germline CDR1 is SEHNR and CDR2 FQNEAQ (reference sequence). J was trimmed by 0 bases and V by 5 bases; bases with no gene match: 7. The chain's CDR3 is CASSPLAASSYEQYF. CDR3 nucleotides: TGTGCCAGCAGCCCCCTAGCGGCTAGCTCCTACGAGCAGTACTTC.

CDR3 DNA: TGCGCCAGCAGCTTTACTAGCGGGCACTACGAGCAGTACTTC. It encodes CASSFTSGHYEQYF. The rearrangement joins TRBV5-1 to TRBJ2-7, with 9 bases fitting TRBD2. Germline-derived CDR1 and CDR2 are SGHRS and YFSETQ. The CDR3 has 14 amino acids. With V trimmed by 2 bases and J by 3 bases, 3 bases remained unmatched.

The J gene is TRBJ2-1, the V gene TRBV7-3; D gene unclear. The ends were cut back, 0 bases at V and 5 bases at J, with 14 bases in the middle. Germline V gene data show CDR1 as SGHTA and CDR2 as FQGTGA. This CDR3 region has 16 residues. The CDR3 nucleotides read TGTGCCAGCAGCTTAACCCAAGCCCATCCAAACAATGAGCAGTTCTTC. Translation: CASSLTQAHPNNEQFF.

In its sample, this clonotype was seen many times. The chain joins TRBV12-3 or TRBV12-4 to TRBJ2-7; TRBD1 or TRBD2 may be the D gene (7 bases each). V was pared by 6 bases and J by 0 bases, with 18 bases between. The length of the CDR3 is 16 residues. The CDR3 DNA reads as TGTGCCAGCAGGGTGGGGGAGGGGGCCTTCTCCTACGAGCAGTACTTC. Translation gives CASRVGEGAFSYEQYF.

This clonotype turned up a few times. V gene TRBV27 combines with J gene TRBJ2-2; 10 positions agree with TRBD1. Germline V CDR1 and CDR2: MNHEY, SMNVEV (reference sequence). The CDR3 contains 16 residues. J lost 4 bases, V lost 6 bases, and 8 bases had no gene match. CDR3 in amino acids: CASRLSTGGATGELFF. The DNA for the CDR3 is TGTGCCAGCAGACTTTCGACAGGGGGCGCCACCGGGGAGCTGTTTTTT.

This clonotype was seen at least ten times. The chain has TRBV12-3 or TRBV12-4 and TRBJ2-1; weak D call: TRBD1 (6 bases). Deletions cut 7 bases from V and 1 base from J, with 14 bases between. This CDR3 is built from 15 residues. The DNA for the CDR3 is TGTGCCAGCAACCTCAGGGGTGGGTCCTACAATGAGCAGTTCTTC. This sequence encodes CASNLRGGSYNEQFF.

This clonotype was seen just once. The chain combines TRBV6-1 with TRBJ1-4; 8 bases map to TRBD1. The CDR3 runs 14 residues. V shed 5 bases and J 4 bases; nucleotides not matched to a gene: 3. Looked up from germline, CDR1 is MNHNS and CDR2 is SASEGT. For the CDR3, the DNA is TGTGCCAGCAGTCACAGGGGGGGTAATGAAAAACTGTTTTTT. It codes for CASSHRGGNEKLFF.

The chain combines TRBV20-1 with TRBJ2-5; D remains ambiguous. Trimming removed 3 bases at V and 5 bases at J, with 10 bases between. This CDR3 is 12 amino acids long. Germline CDR1 reads DFQATT; CDR2 reads SNEGSKA (reference sequence). The CDR3 loop reads CSASDSRETQYF. DNA for the CDR3: TGCAGTGCTAGTGACTCCCGGGAGACCCAGTACTTC.

This clonotype was counted many times. The chain links TRBV20-1 to TRBJ2-5; a weak D match, TRBD1 (5 bases). Trimming took 2 bases from V and 1 from J, leaving 8 bases between them. The CDR3 is 13 residues long. The germline V gene has CDR1 DFQATT and CDR2 SNEGSKA (reference sequence). Here the CDR3 reads CSARTTAQETQYF. The CDR3, as DNA: TGCAGTGCTAGAACGACAGCCCAAGAGACCCAGTACTTC.

This chain links TRBV20-1 with TRBJ1-6; D remains ambiguous. CDR1 DFQATT and CDR2 SNEGSKA come from the germline V gene (reference sequence). The ends were cut back, 2 bases at V and 5 bases at J, with 7 bases in the middle. The CDR3 extends over 13 amino acids. The CDR3, as DNA: TGCAGTGCTAGATCGGGGAATAATTCACCCCTCCACTTT. The encoded protein is CSARSGNNSPLHF.

This clonotype has just a few counts. The gene calls are TRBV3-1 and TRBJ1-3; D uncertain. V was shortened by 4 bases and J by 0 bases, with 13 bases between the two germline ends. CDR1 and CDR2 from the germline V gene are LGHDT and YNNKEL (reference sequence). This CDR3 is built from 16 residues. The DNA for the CDR3 is TGTGCCAGCAGCCTCGAGATCTACCACTCTGGAAACACCATATATTTT. This gives the protein CASSLEIYHSGNTIYF.

The chain joins TRBV5-4 to TRBJ1-6, with 9 bases matching TRBD1. Per germline, CDR1 SGHNT and CDR2 YYREEE (reference sequence). After removal of 4 bases from V and 7 bases from J, the junction contained 6 bases not matched to a gene. CDR3 length: 15 amino acids. The CDR3 is CASSAGQGMNSPLHF. CDR3 bases: TGTGCCAGCAGCGCAGGACAGGGGATGAATTCACCCCTCCACTTT. The full variable domain, its missing parts supplied by reference TRBV5-4 and TRBJ1-6, is ETGVTQSPTHLIKTRGQQVTLRCSSQSGHNTVSWYQQALGQGPQFIFQYYREEENGRGNFPPRFSGLQFPNYSSELNVNALELDDSALYLCASSAGQGMNSPLHFGNGTRLTVT.

There are many counts of this clonotype. V is TRBV3-1 and J is TRBJ2-7; D gene uncertain. CDR1 LGHDT and CDR2 YNNKEL come from the germline V gene (reference sequence). This CDR3 has 14 residues. The V gene lost 2 bases and the J gene lost 7 bases, with 15 bases spanning the gap. The CDR3 bases are TGTGCCAGCAGCCAATTCGGGCTCCCTTGGGAGCAGTACTTC. It yields the protein CASSQFGLPWEQYF.

J is TRBJ1-1 and V is TRBV12-3 or TRBV12-4; D ambiguous. This CDR3 is built from 15 residues. The germline V and J ends were trimmed by 6 bases and 3 bases, with 17 bases remaining between them. CDR3 region: CASSTTYFQDTEAFF. DNA for the CDR3: TGTGCCAGCAGCACCACGTACTTCCAGGACACTGAAGCTTTCTTT.

This chain connects TRBV20-1 to TRBJ2-3; 9 nucleotides match TRBD1. This CDR3 spans 13 amino acids. The trim removed 8 bases at V and 2 bases at J, leaving 5 bases unmatched. Per germline, CDR1 DFQATT and CDR2 SNEGSKA (reference sequence). CDR3 in amino acids: CSSRDRDTDTQYF. In DNA, the CDR3 is TGCAGTTCTCGGGACAGGGACACAGATACGCAGTATTTT.